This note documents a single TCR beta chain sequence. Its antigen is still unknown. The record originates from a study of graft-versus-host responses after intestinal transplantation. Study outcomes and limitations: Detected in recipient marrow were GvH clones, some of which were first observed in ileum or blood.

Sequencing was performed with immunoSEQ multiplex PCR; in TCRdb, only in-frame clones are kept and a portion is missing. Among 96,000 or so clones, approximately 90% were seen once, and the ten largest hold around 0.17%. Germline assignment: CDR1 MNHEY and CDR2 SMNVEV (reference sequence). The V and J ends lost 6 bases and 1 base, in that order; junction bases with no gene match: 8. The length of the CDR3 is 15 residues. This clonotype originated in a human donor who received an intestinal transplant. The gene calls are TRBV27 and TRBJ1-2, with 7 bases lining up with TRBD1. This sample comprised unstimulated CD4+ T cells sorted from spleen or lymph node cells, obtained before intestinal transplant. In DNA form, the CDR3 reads TGTGCCAGCAGGAGGTCAGGGGGGTATAACTATGGCTACACCTTC. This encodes CASRRSGGYNYGYTF.